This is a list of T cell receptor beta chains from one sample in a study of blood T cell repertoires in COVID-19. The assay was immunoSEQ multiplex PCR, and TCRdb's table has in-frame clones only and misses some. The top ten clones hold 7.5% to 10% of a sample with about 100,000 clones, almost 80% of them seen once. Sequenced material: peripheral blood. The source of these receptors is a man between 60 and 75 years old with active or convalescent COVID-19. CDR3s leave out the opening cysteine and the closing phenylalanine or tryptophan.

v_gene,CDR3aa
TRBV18,ASSPGTRGSNEQF
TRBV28,ASRGTFSPNTEAF
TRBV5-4,ASSTPGARSTEAF
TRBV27,ASSYSASSYNEQF
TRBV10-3,AISERQGLTEAF
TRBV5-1,ASSPSTGGAKDTQY
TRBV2,ASSDSGEKLF
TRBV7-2,ASSLGGPGDTIY
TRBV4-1,ASSPPGANVLT
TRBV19,ASSRTGLQPQH
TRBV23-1,ASCSGTGGRGSNQPQH
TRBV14,ASAPQDRAVRVNTEAF
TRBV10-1,ASSEAPRSGNGYNEQF
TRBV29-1,SVERLERGYNEQF
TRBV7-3,ASSSYTGELF
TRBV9,ASSVGGGELF
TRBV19,ATTSAGTSSGANVLT
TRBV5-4,ASSFGTGTLPEAF
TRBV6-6,ASSHGDSGNTIY
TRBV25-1,ASCHSGTLRTEAF
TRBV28,ASSLLTGGRASGNTIY
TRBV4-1,ASSLVDRAGDNEQF
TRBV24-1,ATSDSRFPYEQF
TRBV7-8,ASSLARWYSGNQETQY
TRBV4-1,ASSRIQGAGYEQY
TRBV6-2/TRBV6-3,ASSYSPDGEWDQETQY
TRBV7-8,ASSLVPGANTQY
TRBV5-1,ASSWTGGKDQPQH
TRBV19,ASSATSGPRGQPQH
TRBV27,ASLGGDVVEQF
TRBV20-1,SARVAGMI
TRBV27,ASSFPGQGLY
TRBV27,ASSLQTGDNSPLH
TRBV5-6,ASSLRGARGTQY
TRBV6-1,ASSEAAGQSSPSYNEQF
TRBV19,ASSMRGGRKNEQF
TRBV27,ASSPQVLAGGTDTQY
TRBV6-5,ASIRTGAYEQY
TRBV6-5,ASSYSKEGYYGYT
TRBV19,ASSIGGGPREQY
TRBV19,ASSILAGNQPQH
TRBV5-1,ASSEPTGYHEQY